Below are 13 T cell receptor beta chains sequenced from a single sample in a study of cytomegalovirus exposure and HLA in healthy donors. Sequenced by immunoSEQ multiplex PCR; TCRdb stores in-frame clones only, minus some. There are 150,000 or so clones in the sample; 75% to 90% occur only once, and 20% to 25% lies in the top ten. The sequenced material came from PBMCs. These TCRs come from a man aged 18-30 years in good health and CMV-seropositive.

This chain joins TRBV10-3 and TRBJ1-2; 9 nucleotides align to TRBD1. V trimming: 6 bases; J trimming: 6 bases; junction bases outside the gene matches: 8. Germline CDR1 is ENHRY and CDR2 is SYGVKD. The CDR3 covers 14 residues. CDR3 in amino acids: CAISKQGARDGYTF. CDR3 nucleotides: TGTGCCATCAGCAAACAGGGGGCGCGAGATGGCTACACCTTC.

The V and J genes are TRBV18 and TRBJ2-7; D is unclear. V lost 2 bases, J lost 3 bases, and 8 bases lay in between. The CDR3 is 13 amino acids. Looked up from germline, CDR1 is KGHSH and CDR2 is LQKENI. CDR3 nucleotide sequence: TGTGCCAGCTCACCAAATCCCAACTACGAGCAGTACTTC. Encoded protein: CASSPNPNYEQYF.

This chain's CDR3 is CASSLTSVDTQYF. The CDR3 coding sequence is TGTGCCAGCAGCTTAACTAGCGTAGATACGCAGTATTTT. The chain links TRBV7-9 to TRBJ2-3, with 7 bases fitting TRBD2. Germline trimming cut 2 bases from V and 5 bases from J; bases unmatched to any gene: 1. The CDR3 has 13 residues. CDR1 SEHNR and CDR2 FQNEAQ come from the germline V gene (reference sequence).

The V call is TRBV23-1, the J call TRBJ1-2, with TRBD1 as a possible D gene (6 bases). TRBV23-1 is flagged as an ORF with uncertain function. The CDR3 is made up of 16 amino acids. V dropped 3 bases and J dropped 0 bases, with 14 bases sitting between them. The CDR3 sequence: CASSHAQDSPNYGYTF. The CDR3 DNA is TGCGCCAGCAGTCACGCCCAGGACAGTCCTAACTATGGCTACACCTTC.

The rearrangement uses TRBV30 and TRBJ2-2; the match to TRBD2 covers 7 bases. V lost 0 bases to trimming and J lost 5 bases; unmatched junction nucleotides: 6. This CDR3 contains 15 residues. In germline, CDR1 is GTSNPN, CDR2 SVGIG (reference sequence). The CDR3, as DNA: TGTGCCTGGAGTGTAGTCGGGACTATAACCGGGGAGCTGTTTTTT. It encodes CAWSVVGTITGELFF.

The chain has TRBV25-1 and TRBJ2-6, with D hard to call. Germline CDR1 MGHDK, CDR2 SYGVNS. Trimming shortened V by 7 bases and J by 0 bases, and 7 bases separated the two germline ends. The CDR3 covers 14 residues. The DNA of the CDR3 is TGTGCCAGCATAGGAGTCTCTGGGGCCAACGTCCTGACTTTC. Its protein product is CASIGVSGANVLTF.

The V gene is TRBV2, the J gene TRBJ1-4; 7 nucleotides agree with TRBD1. The V gene's germline CDR1 is SNHLY and CDR2 FYNNEI. CDR3 length equals 14 residues. V lost 6 bases and J lost 3; bases outside the gene matches: 4. The CDR3 DNA is TGTGCCAGCAGGCCCGGGACAGCTAATGAAAAACTGTTTTTT. This codes for CASRPGTANEKLFF.

This chain connects TRBV19 to TRBJ1-2, with 7 bases aligning to TRBD1. Germline V lookup: CDR1 LNHDA, CDR2 SQIVND (reference sequence). The CDR3 runs 13 residues. The V gene end was trimmed by 8 bases and the J gene end by 8 bases; junction bases not matched to a gene: 11. CDR3 DNA: TGTGCCAGTCGCTTAGAGGGGGCGAAAGGCTACACCTTC. Amino acid sequence: CASRLEGAKGYTF.

CDR3 residues: CASSMQVLYGANVLTF. The CDR3 DNA sequence: TGTGCCAGTAGTATGCAGGTTCTTTATGGGGCCAACGTCCTGACTTTC. The chain has TRBV19 and TRBJ2-6; D call uncertain. Germline V gives CDR1 LNHDA, CDR2 SQIVND (reference sequence). The CDR3 runs 16 residues. The V end lost 3 bases, the J end lost 3 bases, and 12 bases lay between the germline ends.

The rearrangement links TRBV6-1 to TRBJ1-2, with D possibly matching TRBD1 (5 bases). The germline V gene has CDR1 MNHNS and CDR2 SASEGT. The CDR3 is made up of 16 amino acids. V lost 3 bases and J lost 2, with 16 bases in between. CDR3 amino acids: CASSEVVGRANYGYTF. The CDR3 region has the DNA TGTGCCAGCAGTGAGGTCGTGGGCAGGGCGAACTATGGCTACACCTTC.

The gene calls are TRBV5-1 and TRBJ2-7, with TRBD2 identical over 8 bases. The V gene end was trimmed by 0 bases and the J gene end by 0 bases; junction bases not matched to a gene: 8. This CDR3 has 17 residues. Germline-derived CDR1 and CDR2 are SGHRS and YFSETQ. The CDR3 coding sequence is TGCGCCAGCAGCTTGGGCGATACTAGCGGAAGCTCCTACGAGCAGTACTTC. Its protein product is CASSLGDTSGSSYEQYF.

V is TRBV4-1 and J is TRBJ2-2, with D tentatively TRBD2 (6 bases). This CDR3 contains 14 residues. V was cut by 0 bases and J by 6 bases, with 8 bases left in between. Germline V gene sequence: CDR1 MGHRA, CDR2 YSYEKL. The CDR3 bases are TGCGCCAGCAGCCAAGATCCGGGAGCCGGGGAGCTGTTTTTT. Translating gives CASSQDPGAGELFF.

The chain has TRBV4-1 and TRBJ2-1; weak D call: TRBD1 (5 bases). This CDR3 region has 15 residues. V lost 5 bases and J lost 9, with 20 bases in between. CDR1 and CDR2 from the germline V gene are MGHRA and YSYEKL. The CDR3 sequence: CASSVSQGLGREQFF. The CDR3 nucleotides read TGCGCCAGCAGCGTTAGTCAGGGCCTGGGGCGTGAGCAGTTCTTC.